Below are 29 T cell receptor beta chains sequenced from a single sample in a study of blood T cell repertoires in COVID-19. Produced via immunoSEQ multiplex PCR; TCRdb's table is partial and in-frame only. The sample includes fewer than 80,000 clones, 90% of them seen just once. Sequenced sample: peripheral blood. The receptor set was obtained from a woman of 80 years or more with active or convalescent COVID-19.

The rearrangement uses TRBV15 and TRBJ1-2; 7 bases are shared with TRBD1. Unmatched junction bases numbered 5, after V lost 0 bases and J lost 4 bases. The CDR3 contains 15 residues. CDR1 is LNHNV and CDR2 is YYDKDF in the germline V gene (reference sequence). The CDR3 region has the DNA TGTGCCACCAGCAGAGACAGGGGACAGAGCTATGGCTACACCTTC. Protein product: CATSRDRGQSYGYTF.

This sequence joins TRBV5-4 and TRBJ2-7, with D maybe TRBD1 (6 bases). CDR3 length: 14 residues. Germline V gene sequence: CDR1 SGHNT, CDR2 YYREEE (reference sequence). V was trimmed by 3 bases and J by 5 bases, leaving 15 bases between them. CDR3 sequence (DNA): TGTGCCAGCAGCTCCTTATCTTCAGGGGACGAGCAGTACTTC. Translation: CASSSLSSGDEQYF.

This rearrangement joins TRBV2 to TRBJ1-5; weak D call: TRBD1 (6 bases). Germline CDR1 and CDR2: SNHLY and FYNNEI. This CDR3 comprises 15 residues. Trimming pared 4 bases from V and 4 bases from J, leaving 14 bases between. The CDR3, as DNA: TGTGCCAGCAGTGCGGACAGTGCACTGAATCAGCCCCAGCATTTT. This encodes CASSADSALNQPQHF.

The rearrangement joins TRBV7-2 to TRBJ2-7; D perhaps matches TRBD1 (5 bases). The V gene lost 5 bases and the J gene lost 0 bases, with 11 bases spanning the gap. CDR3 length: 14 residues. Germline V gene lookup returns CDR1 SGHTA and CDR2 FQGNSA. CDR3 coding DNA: TGTGCCAGCAGCCGTACAGGCGTCTCCTACGAGCAGTACTTC. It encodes CASSRTGVSYEQYF.

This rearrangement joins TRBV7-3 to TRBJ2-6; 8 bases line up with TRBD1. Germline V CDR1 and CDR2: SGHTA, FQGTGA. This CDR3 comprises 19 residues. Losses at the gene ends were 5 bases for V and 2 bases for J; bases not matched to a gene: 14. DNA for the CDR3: TGTGCCAGCAGCCGACTGGGGCAGGGGGCGATTGCTGGGGCCAACGTCCTGACTTTC. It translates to CASSRLGQGAIAGANVLTF.

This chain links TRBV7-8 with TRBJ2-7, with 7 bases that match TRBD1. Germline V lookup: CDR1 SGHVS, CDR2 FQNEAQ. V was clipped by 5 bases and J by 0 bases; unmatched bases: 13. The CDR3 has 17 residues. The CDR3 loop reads CASSTITGVELSYEQYF. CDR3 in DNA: TGTGCCAGCAGCACAATTACAGGGGTTGAACTCTCCTACGAGCAGTACTTC.

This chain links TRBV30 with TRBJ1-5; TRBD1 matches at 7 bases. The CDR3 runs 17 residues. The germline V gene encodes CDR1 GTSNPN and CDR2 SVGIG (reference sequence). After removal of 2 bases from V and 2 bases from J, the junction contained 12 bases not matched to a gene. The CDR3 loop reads CAWSPSRGFRGNQPQHF. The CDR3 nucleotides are TGTGCCTGGAGTCCAAGCAGGGGGTTTCGGGGCAATCAGCCCCAGCATTTT. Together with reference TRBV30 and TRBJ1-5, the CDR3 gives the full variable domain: SQTIHQWPATLVQPVGSPLSLECTVEGTSNPNLYWYRQAAGRGLQLLFYSVGIGQISSEVPQNLSASRPQDRQFILSSKKLLLSDSGFYLCAWSPSRGFRGNQPQHFGDGTRLSIL.

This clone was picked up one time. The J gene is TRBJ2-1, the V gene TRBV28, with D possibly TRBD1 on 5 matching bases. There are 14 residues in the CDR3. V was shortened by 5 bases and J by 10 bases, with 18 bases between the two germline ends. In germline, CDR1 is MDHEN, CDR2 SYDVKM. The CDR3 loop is CASSVGRRDGEQFF. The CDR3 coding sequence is TGTGCCAGCAGTGTCGGGCGCAGGGATGGCGAGCAGTTCTTC.

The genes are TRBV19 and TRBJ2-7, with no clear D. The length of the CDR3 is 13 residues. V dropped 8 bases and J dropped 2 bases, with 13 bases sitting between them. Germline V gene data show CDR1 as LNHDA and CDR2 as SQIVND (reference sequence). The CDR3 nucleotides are TGTGCCAGTGCCCCCCTCGGAGCCTACGAGCAGTACTTC. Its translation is CASAPLGAYEQYF. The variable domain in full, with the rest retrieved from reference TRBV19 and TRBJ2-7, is DGGITQSPKYLFRKEGQNVTLSCEQNLNHDAMYWYRQDPGQGLRLIYYSQIVNDFQKGDIAEGYSVSREKKESFPLTVTSAQKNPTAFYLCASAPLGAYEQYFGPGTRLTVT.

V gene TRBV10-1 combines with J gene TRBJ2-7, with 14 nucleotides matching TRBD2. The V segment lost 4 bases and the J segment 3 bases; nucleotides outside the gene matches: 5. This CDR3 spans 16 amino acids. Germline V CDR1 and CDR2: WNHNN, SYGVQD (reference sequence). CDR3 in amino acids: CASSVGLAGVDYEQYF. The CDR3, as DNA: TGCGCCAGCAGTGTGGGACTAGCGGGGGTGGACTACGAGCAGTACTTC.

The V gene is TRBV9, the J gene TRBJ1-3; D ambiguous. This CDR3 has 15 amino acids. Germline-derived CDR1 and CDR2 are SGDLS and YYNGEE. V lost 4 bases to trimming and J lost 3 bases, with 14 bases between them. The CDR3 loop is CASSPGPELGNTIYF. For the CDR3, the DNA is TGTGCCAGCAGCCCGGGTCCAGAGCTTGGAAACACCATATATTTT.

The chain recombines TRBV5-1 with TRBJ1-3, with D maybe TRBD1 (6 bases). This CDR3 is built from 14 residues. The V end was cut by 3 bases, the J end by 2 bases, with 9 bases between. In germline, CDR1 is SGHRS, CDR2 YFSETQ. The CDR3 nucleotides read TGCGCCAGCAGCTCAGAGGGGGCTGGAAACACCATATATTTT. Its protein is CASSSEGAGNTIYF.

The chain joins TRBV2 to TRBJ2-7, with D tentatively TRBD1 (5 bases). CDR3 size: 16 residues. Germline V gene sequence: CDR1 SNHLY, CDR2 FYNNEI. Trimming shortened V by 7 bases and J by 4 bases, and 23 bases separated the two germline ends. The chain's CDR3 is CASIDLSIGVGYEQYF. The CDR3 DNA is TGTGCCAGCATCGACCTCTCTATAGGGGTAGGGTACGAGCAGTACTTC. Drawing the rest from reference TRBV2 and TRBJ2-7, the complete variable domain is EPEVTQTPSHQVTQMGQEVILRCVPISNHLYFYWYRQILGQKVEFLVSFYNNEISEKSEIFDDQFSVERPDGSNFTLKIRSTKLEDSAMYFCASIDLSIGVGYEQYFGPGTRLTVT.

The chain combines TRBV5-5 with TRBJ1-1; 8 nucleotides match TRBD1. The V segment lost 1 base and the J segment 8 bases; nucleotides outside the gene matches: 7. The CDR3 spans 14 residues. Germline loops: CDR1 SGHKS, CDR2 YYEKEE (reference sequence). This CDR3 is CASSLQGAGREAFF. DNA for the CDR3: TGTGCCAGCAGCTTGCAGGGGGCCGGGAGGGAAGCTTTCTTT.

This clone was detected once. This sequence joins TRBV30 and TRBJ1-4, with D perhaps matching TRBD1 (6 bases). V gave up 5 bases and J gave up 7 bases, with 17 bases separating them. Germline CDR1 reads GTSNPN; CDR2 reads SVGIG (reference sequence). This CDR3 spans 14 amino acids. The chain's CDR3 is CAWASGTLSEKLFF. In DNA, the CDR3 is TGTGCCTGGGCTTCGGGGACATTATCTGAAAAACTGTTTTTT.

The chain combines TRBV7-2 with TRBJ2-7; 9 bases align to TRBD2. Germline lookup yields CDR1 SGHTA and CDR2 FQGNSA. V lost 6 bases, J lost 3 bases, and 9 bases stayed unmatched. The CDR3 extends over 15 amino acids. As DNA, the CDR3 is TGTGCCAGCAGTTTTTATAGCGGGGGTTTCTACGAGCAGTACTTC. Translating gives CASSFYSGGFYEQYF.

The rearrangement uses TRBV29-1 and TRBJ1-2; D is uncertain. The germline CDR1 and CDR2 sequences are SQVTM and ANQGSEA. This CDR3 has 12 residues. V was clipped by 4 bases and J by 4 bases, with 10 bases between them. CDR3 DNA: TGCAGCGTTGTAACGGAGAGCTATGGCTACACCTTC. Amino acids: CSVVTESYGYTF.

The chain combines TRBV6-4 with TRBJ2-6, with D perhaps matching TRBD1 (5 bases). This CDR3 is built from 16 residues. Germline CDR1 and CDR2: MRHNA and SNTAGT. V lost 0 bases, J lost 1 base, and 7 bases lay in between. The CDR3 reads CASSDSRGSGANVLTF. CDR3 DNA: TGTGCCAGCAGTGACTCTAGGGGTTCTGGGGCCAACGTCCTGACTTTC.

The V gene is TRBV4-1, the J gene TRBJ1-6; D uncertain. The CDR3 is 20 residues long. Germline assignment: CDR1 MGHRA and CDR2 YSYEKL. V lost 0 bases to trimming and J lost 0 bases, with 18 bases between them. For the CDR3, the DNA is TGCGCCAGCAGCCAAGATCCCACCCGCCGGAGTAGCTCCTATAATTCACCCCTCCACTTT. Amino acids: CASSQDPTRRSSSYNSPLHF.

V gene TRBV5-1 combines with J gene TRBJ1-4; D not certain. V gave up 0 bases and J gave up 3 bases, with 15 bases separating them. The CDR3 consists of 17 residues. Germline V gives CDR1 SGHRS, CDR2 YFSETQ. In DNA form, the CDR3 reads TGCGCCAGCAGCTTGGCCCTCAACAGTCCCTCTAATGAAAAACTGTTTTTT. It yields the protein CASSLALNSPSNEKLFF. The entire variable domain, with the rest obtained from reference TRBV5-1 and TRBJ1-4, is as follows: KAGVTQTPRYLIKTRGQQVTLSCSPISGHRSVSWYQQTPGQGLQFLFEYFSETQRNKGNFPGRFSGRQFSNSRSEMNVSTLELGDSALYLCASSLALNSPSNEKLFFGSGTQLSVL.

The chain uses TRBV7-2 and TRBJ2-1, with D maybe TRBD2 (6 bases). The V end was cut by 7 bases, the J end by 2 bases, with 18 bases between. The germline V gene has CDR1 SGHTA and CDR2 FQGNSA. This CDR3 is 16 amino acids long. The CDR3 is CASTYRGGRAYNEQFF. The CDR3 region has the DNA TGTGCCAGCACCTACCGTGGGGGGAGAGCCTACAATGAGCAGTTCTTC.

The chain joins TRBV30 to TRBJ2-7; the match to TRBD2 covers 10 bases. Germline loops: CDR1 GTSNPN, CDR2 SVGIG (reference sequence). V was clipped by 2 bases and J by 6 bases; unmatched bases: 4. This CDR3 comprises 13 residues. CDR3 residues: CAWSLVAGGEQYF. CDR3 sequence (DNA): TGTGCCTGGAGTCTTGTAGCGGGGGGCGAGCAGTACTTC.

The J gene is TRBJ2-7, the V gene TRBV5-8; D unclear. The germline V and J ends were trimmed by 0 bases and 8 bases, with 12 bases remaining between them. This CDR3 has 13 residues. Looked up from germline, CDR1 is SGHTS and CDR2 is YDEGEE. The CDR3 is CASSLGTVGKQYF. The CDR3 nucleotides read TGTGCCAGCAGCTTGGGTACAGTAGGAAAGCAGTACTTC.

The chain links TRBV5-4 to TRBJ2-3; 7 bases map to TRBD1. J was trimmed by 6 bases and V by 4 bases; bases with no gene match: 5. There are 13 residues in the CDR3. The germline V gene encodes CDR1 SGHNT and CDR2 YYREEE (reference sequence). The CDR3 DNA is TGTGCCAGCAGCCTAACCAGGGGGGATACGCAGTATTTT. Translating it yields CASSLTRGDTQYF.

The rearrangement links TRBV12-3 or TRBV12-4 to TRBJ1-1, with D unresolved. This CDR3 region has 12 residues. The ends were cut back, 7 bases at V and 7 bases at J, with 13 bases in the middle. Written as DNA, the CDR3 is TGTGCCAGCAACTGGGAGGGCGGTGAAGCTTTCTTT. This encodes CASNWEGGEAFF.

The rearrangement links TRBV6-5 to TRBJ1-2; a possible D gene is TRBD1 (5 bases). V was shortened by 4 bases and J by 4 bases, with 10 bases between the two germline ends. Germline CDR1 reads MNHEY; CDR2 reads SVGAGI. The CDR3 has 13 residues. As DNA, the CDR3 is TGTGCCAGCAGTTTTGGGGGGGGCTATGGCTACACCTTC. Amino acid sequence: CASSFGGGYGYTF.

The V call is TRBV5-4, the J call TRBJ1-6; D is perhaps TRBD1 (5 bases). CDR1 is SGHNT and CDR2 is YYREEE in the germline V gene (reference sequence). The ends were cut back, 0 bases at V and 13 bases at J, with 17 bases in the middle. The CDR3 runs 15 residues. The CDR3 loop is CASSLGQSFARPLHF. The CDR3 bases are TGTGCCAGCAGCTTGGGACAGTCCTTCGCCCGGCCCCTCCACTTT.

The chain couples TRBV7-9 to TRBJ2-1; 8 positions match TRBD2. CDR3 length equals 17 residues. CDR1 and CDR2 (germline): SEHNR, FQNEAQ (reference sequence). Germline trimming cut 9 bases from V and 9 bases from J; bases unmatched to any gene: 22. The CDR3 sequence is CARPTRGRVAGYCEQFF. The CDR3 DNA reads TGTGCCAGACCGACTCGAGGGCGAGTAGCGGGGTATTGTGAGCAGTTCTTC. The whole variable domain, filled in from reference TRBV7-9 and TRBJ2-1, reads DTGVSQNPRHKITKRGQNVTFRCDPISEHNRLYWYRQTLGQGPEFLTYFQNEAQLEKSRLLSDRFSAERPKGSFSTLEIQRTEQGDSAMYLCARPTRGRVAGYCEQFFGPGTRLTVL.

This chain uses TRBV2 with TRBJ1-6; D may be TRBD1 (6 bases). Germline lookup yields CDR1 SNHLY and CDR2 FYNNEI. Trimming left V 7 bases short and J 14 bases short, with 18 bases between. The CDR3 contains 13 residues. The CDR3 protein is CASTPRTVPTLHF. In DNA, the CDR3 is TGTGCCAGCACACCAAGGACAGTCCCAACCCTCCACTTT. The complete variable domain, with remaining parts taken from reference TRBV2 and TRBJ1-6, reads EPEVTQTPSHQVTQMGQEVILRCVPISNHLYFYWYRQILGQKVEFLVSFYNNEISEKSEIFDDQFSVERPDGSNFTLKIRSTKLEDSAMYFCASTPRTVPTLHFGNGTRLTVT.